This T cell receptor (beta chain) was sequenced during a study of OX40 agonist ivuxolimab in advanced cancers. Data came from immunoSEQ multiplex PCR; TCRdb stores just in-frame clones and leaves some out. The sample contains about 47,000 clones, under 90% of which appear only once. Germline CDR1 MRHNA, CDR2 SNTAGT. This CDR3 has 12 amino acids. The V gene lost 8 bases and the J gene lost 4 bases, with 11 bases spanning the gap. The sequence came from an adult with an advanced solid tumor such as melanoma, head and neck, liver or kidney cancer. Sequencing used CD4+ or CD8+ T cells sorted from blood, obtained in a trial of the OX40 agonist ivuxolimab. This chain joins TRBV6-4 and TRBJ1-2, with a tentative D call TRBD1 (5 bases). CDR3 protein: CASSGATYGYTF. The CDR3 nucleotides read TGTGCCAGCTCCGGGGCGACCTATGGCTACACCTTC.